This T cell receptor (beta chain) was documented in a study of PD-1 blockade in classical Hodgkin lymphoma. Study observations and caveats: Patients with an early start, nivolumab under 1 year after ASCT, were excluded. Reports described newly diagnosed patients as having lower baseline TCR diversity than healthy donors.

The repertoire was sequenced with immunoSEQ multiplex PCR; TCRdb's copy has only in-frame clones and lacks some. In the table there are about 97,000 clones, 80% to 85% of which are singletons. The CDR3 length is 14 residues. V was pared by 4 bases and J by 1 base, with 4 bases of the junction left unmatched. Germline V gene lookup returns CDR1 SGDLS and CDR2 YYNGEE. A note on this clone: Its specificity is not known.

In every patient, relapse followed autologous stem cell transplantation, while exposure to brentuximab vedotin differed. This clonotype was sampled from a human donor with classical Hodgkin lymphoma. The J gene is TRBJ2-5, the V gene TRBV9, with 7 bases aligning to TRBD1. The sample consisted of peripheral blood mononuclear cells (PBMCs), taken at baseline. The CDR3 reads CASSPGQVQETQYF. Written as DNA, the CDR3 is TGTGCCAGCAGCCCTGGACAGGTCCAAGAGACCCAGTACTTC.